This passage covers 5 T cell receptor beta chains from one sample sequenced in a study of T cell clones after liver transplantation. Produced via immunoSEQ multiplex PCR; TCRdb's table is partial and in-frame only. The sample records about 80,000 clones, roughly 80% being singletons. This specimen was CD4+ T cells from blood, taken almost 47 months after liver transplant. Receptors originate from a human patient who received a liver transplant. Some of the T cells might come from the graft donor.

The chain combines TRBV10-3 with TRBJ2-3; TRBD2 might be the D (7 bases). Trimming removed 3 bases from V and 2 bases from J, with 15 bases in between. The CDR3 runs 16 residues. Germline lookup yields CDR1 ENHRY and CDR2 SYGVKD. CDR3 nucleotide sequence: TGTGCCATCAGTGATTTGGGGGGGCCCTTCACAGATACGCAGTATTTT. Translated: CAISDLGGPFTDTQYF.

This chain's CDR3 is CASSFRGINYGYTF. CDR3 nucleotide sequence: TGTGCCAGCAGCTTTAGGGGGATTAACTATGGCTACACCTTC. J is TRBJ1-2 and V is TRBV7-9, with D possibly being TRBD1 (6 bases). This CDR3 has 14 amino acids. Trimming took off 3 bases at V and 1 base at J, with 9 bases between the two ends. The germline V gene has CDR1 SEHNR and CDR2 FQNEAQ (reference sequence).

The V gene is TRBV10-2, the J gene TRBJ1-2; no definite D call. The CDR3 totals 13 residues. The V gene lost 7 bases and the J gene lost 8 bases, with 17 bases spanning the gap. Germline lookup yields CDR1 WSHSY and CDR2 SAAADI. CDR3 residues: CASNVRLGVGYTF. For the CDR3, the DNA is TGCGCCAGCAATGTACGGCTTGGAGTCGGCTACACCTTC.

The chain couples TRBV15 to TRBJ1-1; the match to TRBD1 covers 8 bases. The CDR3 is 16 amino acids. Germline lookup yields CDR1 LNHNV and CDR2 YYDKDF (reference sequence). J lost 1 base, V lost 5 bases, and 9 bases had no gene match. The CDR3 region is CATSPNLGTGNTEAFF. In DNA form, the CDR3 reads TGTGCCACCAGCCCCAATCTAGGGACAGGGAACACTGAAGCTTTCTTT.

The genes are TRBV11-2 and TRBJ1-2; D is unresolved. The ends were cut back, 1 base at V and 4 bases at J, with 13 bases in the middle. Germline V CDR1 and CDR2: SGHAT, FQNNGV. The CDR3 extends over 15 amino acids. In nucleotides, the CDR3 is TGTGCCAGCAGCTTAGGGCCCCACTTACCCTATGGCTACACCTTC. The encoded protein is CASSLGPHLPYGYTF.